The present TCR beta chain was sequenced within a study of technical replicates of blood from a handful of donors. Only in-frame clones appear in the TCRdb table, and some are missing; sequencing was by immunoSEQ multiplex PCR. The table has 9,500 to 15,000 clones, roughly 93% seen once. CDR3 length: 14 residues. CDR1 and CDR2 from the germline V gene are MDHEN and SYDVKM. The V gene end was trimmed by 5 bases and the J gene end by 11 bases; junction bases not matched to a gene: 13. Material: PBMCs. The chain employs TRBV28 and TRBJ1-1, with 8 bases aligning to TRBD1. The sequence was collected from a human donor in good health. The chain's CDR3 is CASSIPDRVLGAFF. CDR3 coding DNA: TGTGCCAGCAGTATCCCGGACAGGGTACTTGGTGCTTTCTTT.